The next 6 T cell receptor beta chains were all read from a single sample in a study of a mutant IDH1 vaccine in newly diagnosed glioma. Sequencing was performed with immunoSEQ multiplex PCR; in TCRdb, only in-frame clones are kept and a portion is missing. This sample has about 34,000 clones, with more than 70% found just once. Time point indicated: baseline, week 1 (first vaccination visit). Treatment of the sample: pre-vaccination baseline after standard-of-care therapy. This specimen consisted of peripheral blood mononuclear cells (PBMCs), obtained from a glioma patient treated with radiotherapy, temozolomide or both. The receptors derive from a man in his forties or fifties with glioma. Some clones in this sample may be carry-over from other donors' samples.

This clone was observed once. The J gene is TRBJ2-7, the V gene TRBV5-6; no firm D call. The CDR3 is 11 residues long. V lost 6 bases and J 4 bases, leaving 8 bases between the germline ends. CDR1 is SGHDT, CDR2 YYEEEE, per germline. CDR3 residues: CASNGPYEQYF. The CDR3 DNA is TGTGCCAGCAACGGGCCATACGAGCAGTACTTC.

Judged by abundance, this clone is medium-sized. The identical CDR3 is also encoded by other nucleotide sequences in the sample. This chain joins TRBV29-1 and TRBJ1-5; D gene uncertain. The CDR3 has 12 residues. Germline V gives CDR1 SQVTM, CDR2 ANQGSEA. The V and J ends lost 4 bases and 1 base respectively, with 5 bases between them. The CDR3 DNA reads TGCAGCGTTGCTGGGAGCAATCAGCCCCAGCATTTT. It specifies CSVAGSNQPQHF.

The chain uses TRBV6-5 and TRBJ1-1, with D possibly TRBD1 on 6 matching bases. V lost 5 bases, J lost 2 bases, and 12 bases lay in between. The CDR3 covers 14 residues. The germline V gene has CDR1 MNHEY and CDR2 SVGAGI. Written as DNA, the CDR3 is TGTGCCAGCAGTCACGGGACACTCAACACTGAAGCTTTCTTT. Translation: CASSHGTLNTEAFF.

This chain joins TRBV2 and TRBJ2-4, with a tentative D call TRBD1 (5 bases). The CDR3 has 16 amino acids. Germline V gene lookup returns CDR1 SNHLY and CDR2 FYNNEI. The V and J ends lost 6 bases and 0 bases respectively, with 15 bases between them. The CDR3 protein is CASRDDSTLAKNIQYF. CDR3 nucleotide sequence: TGTGCCAGCAGAGATGACAGCACGCTAGCCAAAAACATTCAGTACTTC.

The CDR3 here is CASRDGLSTDTQYF. As DNA, the CDR3 is TGCGCCAGCAGGGATGGACTAAGCACAGATACGCAGTATTTT. The chain couples TRBV5-1 to TRBJ2-3, with D maybe TRBD2 (6 bases). The CDR3 is made up of 14 amino acids. Germline V gene data show CDR1 as SGHRS and CDR2 as YFSETQ. Deletions cut 5 bases from V and 0 bases from J, with 10 bases between.

The chain employs TRBV19 and TRBJ2-7; either TRBD1 or TRBD2 may supply D (5 bases each). The CDR3 is 13 residues long. The germline CDR1 and CDR2 sequences are LNHDA and SQIVND (reference sequence). Trimming took off 5 bases at V and 2 bases at J, with 10 bases between the two ends. The CDR3 loop reads CASSRDGPYEQYF. CDR3 nucleotide sequence: TGTGCCAGTAGTCGGGACGGACCCTACGAGCAGTACTTC.